The rows below give T cell receptor beta chains drawn from one sample of a study of blood T cells in healthy people across ages. From the 5' RACE reads, TCRdb called clonotypes with MiXCR, one entry per CDR3 protein. The top ten clones hold about 20% of a sample with roughly 800,000 distinct CDR3 sequences, 58% of them seen once. Sequences were obtained from blood. The receptors come from a man aged 30-40 years in good health. Each CDR3 is given with its conserved first and last residue. The D gene is left open where the match is weak.

J: TRBJ2-3; V: TRBV7-9; D: NA; CDR3: CASSPWTDTDTQYF
J: TRBJ2-7; V: TRBV5-8; D: NA; CDR3: CASSLNWWSPNYEQYF
J: TRBJ2-7; V: TRBV28; D: NA; CDR3: CACHNPARAYEQYF
J: TRBJ2-5; V: TRBV2; D: NA; CDR3: CASSEALDYQETQYF
J: TRBJ2-1; V: TRBV24-1; D: NA; CDR3: CATSAVNLGSHEQFF
J: NA; V: TRBV6-2/TRBV6-3; D: TRBD2; CDR3: CASGLAGDNEQYF
J: TRBJ2-3; V: TRBV10-3; D: NA; CDR3: CAISSRDTDPTDTQYF
J: TRBJ2-5; V: TRBV11-2; D: NA; CDR3: CASSLRPPQLNKRPQYF
J: TRBJ1-1; V: TRBV7-2; D: NA; CDR3: CASSPRGLGAFF
J: TRBJ1-2; V: TRBV3-1; D: NA; CDR3: CASSHPTFHGYTF
J: TRBJ2-3; V: TRBV20-1; D: TRBD2; CDR3: CSADPRRENTDTQYF
J: TRBJ2-7; V: TRBV29-1; D: NA; CDR3: CSVGDSISYEQYF
J: TRBJ2-7; V: TRBV6-1; D: NA; CDR3: CASSEAFAVGPGYFYEQYF
J: TRBJ2-3; V: TRBV5-1; D: NA; CDR3: CASSKEITDTQYF
J: TRBJ2-1; V: TRBV5-1; D: TRBD2; CDR3: CASSRRLAGEVGDEQFF
J: TRBJ2-5; V: TRBV29-1; D: NA; CDR3: CSVAGARGETQYF
J: TRBJ2-3; V: TRBV6-1; D: NA; CDR3: CASSEERFPDTQYF
J: TRBJ1-4; V: TRBV4-3; D: TRBD1; CDR3: CASSQEQTGVEEKLFF
J: TRBJ1-2; V: TRBV6-2/TRBV6-3; D: TRBD1; CDR3: CASSYSPGGRINYGYTF
J: TRBJ2-7; V: TRBV27; D: TRBD1; CDR3: CASRREGTGDTYEQYF
J: TRBJ2-1; V: TRBV3-1; D: TRBD2; CDR3: CASSLSAGGINEQFF
J: NA; V: TRBV20-1; D: TRBD2; CDR3: CSASPMLLLAGGGEQYF
J: TRBJ2-5; V: TRBV30; D: NA; CDR3: CAWSGADGKQETQYF
J: TRBJ1-4; V: TRBV7-6; D: NA; CDR3: CASSSRTENEKLFF
J: TRBJ2-1; V: TRBV27; D: NA; CDR3: CASSLRVLNEQFF
J: TRBJ1-2; V: TRBV29-1; D: NA; CDR3: CSIPDSPYGYTF
J: TRBJ2-1; V: TRBV2; D: NA; CDR3: CASSEALLYGTQFF
J: TRBJ1-2; V: TRBV7-2; D: NA; CDR3: CASSPYGGESYGYTF
J: TRBJ2-5; V: TRBV5-1; D: NA; CDR3: CASSFLSGSNQETQYF
J: TRBJ2-6; V: TRBV2; D: NA; CDR3: CASSEGGGTGANVLTF
J: TRBJ1-3; V: TRBV30; D: NA; CDR3: CAWRGDRDFSGNTIYF
J: TRBJ1-1; V: TRBV7-6; D: NA; CDR3: CASSPLGRAGTEAFF
J: TRBJ2-4; V: TRBV27; D: NA; CDR3: CASSLSQSLAKNIQYF
J: TRBJ1-2; V: TRBV6-5; D: NA; CDR3: CASSRGGLGYTF
J: TRBJ2-1; V: TRBV4-3; D: NA; CDR3: CASSLGTTRADEQFF
J: TRBJ2-7; V: TRBV9; D: NA; CDR3: CASSVGGALNEQYF
J: TRBJ2-3; V: TRBV5-1; D: NA; CDR3: CASRGDGYSTDTQYF